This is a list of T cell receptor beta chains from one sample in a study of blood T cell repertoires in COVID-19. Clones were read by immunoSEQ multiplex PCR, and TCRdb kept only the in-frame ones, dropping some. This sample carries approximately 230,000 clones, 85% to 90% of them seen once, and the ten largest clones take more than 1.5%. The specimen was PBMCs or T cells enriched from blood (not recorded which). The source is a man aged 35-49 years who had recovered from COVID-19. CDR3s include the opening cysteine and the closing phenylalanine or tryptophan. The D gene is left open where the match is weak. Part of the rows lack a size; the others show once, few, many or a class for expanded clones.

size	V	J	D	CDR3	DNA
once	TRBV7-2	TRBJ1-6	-	CASSLQRGDSPLHF	TGTGCCAGCAGCCTCCAGCGGGGAGATTCACCCCTCCACTTT
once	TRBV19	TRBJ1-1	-	CASSGAGALVAFF	TGTGCCAGTAGTGGGGCAGGGGCCCTAGTAGCTTTCTTT
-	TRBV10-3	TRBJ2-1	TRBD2	CAISGLAQRSSYNEQFF	TGTGCCATCAGTGGACTAGCGCAAAGGAGCTCCTACAATGAGCAGTTCTTC
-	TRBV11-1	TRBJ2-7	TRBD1	CASSRQPGQGIYEQYF	TGTGCCAGCAGTCGTCAACCGGGACAGGGAATCTACGAGCAGTACTTC
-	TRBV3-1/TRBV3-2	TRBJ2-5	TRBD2	CASSQGAGGGETQYF	TGTGCCAGCAGCCAGGGCGCGGGGGGGGGAGAGACCCAGTACTTC
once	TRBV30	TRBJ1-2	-	CAWAREDYGYTF	TGTGCCTGGGCCCGGGAGGACTATGGCTACACCTTC
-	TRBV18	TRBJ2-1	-	CASSPSLVWPNEQFF	TGTGCCAGCTCACCATCGCTAGTATGGCCAAATGAGCAGTTCTTC
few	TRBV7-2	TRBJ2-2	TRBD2	CASSWTSGGARTGELFF	TGTGCCAGCAGCTGGACTAGCGGGGGGGCAAGGACCGGGGAGCTGTTTTTT
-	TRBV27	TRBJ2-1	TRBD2	CASSPGTRPSNEQFF	TGTGCCAGCAGTCCCGGGACTAGACCCAGTAATGAGCAGTTCTTC
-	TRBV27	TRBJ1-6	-	CASTTGGSPLHF	TGTGCCAGCACGACGGGGGGCTCACCCCTCCACTTT
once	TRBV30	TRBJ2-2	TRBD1	CAWSGDRSPGELFF	TGTGCCTGGAGTGGGGACAGGTCGCCCGGGGAGCTGTTTTTT
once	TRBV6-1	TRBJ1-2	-	CASSESGQTNYGYTF	TGTGCCAGCAGTGAAAGCGGACAGACTAACTATGGCTACACCTTC
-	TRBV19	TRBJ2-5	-	CASSRGGNQETQYF	TGTGCCAGTAGTAGAGGGGGTAACCAAGAGACCCAGTACTTC
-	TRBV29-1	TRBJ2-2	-	CSVDGGASTGELFF	TGCAGCGTTGACGGTGGGGCATCCACCGGGGAGCTGTTTTTT
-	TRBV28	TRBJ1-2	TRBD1	CASSSTGGAIYGYTF	TGTGCCAGCAGTAGTACAGGGGGCGCTATTTATGGCTACACCTTC
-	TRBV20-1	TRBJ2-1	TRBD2	CSASLWTSGGEGSNEQFF	TGCAGTGCTAGTCTCTGGACTAGCGGGGGGGAAGGGAGTAATGAGCAGTTCTTC
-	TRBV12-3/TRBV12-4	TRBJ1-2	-	CASSFSFPGYTF	TGTGCCAGCAGTTTTTCGTTTCCTGGCTACACCTTC
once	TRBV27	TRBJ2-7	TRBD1	CASSPPPGTGAYEQYF	TGTGCCAGCAGTCCACCGCCCGGGACAGGGGCCTACGAGCAGTACTTC
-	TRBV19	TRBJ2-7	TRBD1	CASSTDRGVEQYF	TGTGCCAGTAGCACAGACAGGGGGGTAGAGCAGTACTTC
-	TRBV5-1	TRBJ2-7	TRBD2	CASSLSGTSGDEQYF	TGCGCCAGCAGCTTGTCCGGGACTAGCGGCGACGAGCAGTACTTC
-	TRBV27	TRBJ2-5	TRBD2	CASSRIVAGGQETQYF	TGTGCCAGCAGTAGGATAGTAGCGGGGGGCCAAGAGACCCAGTACTTC
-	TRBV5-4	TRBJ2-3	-	CASSLVYTDTQYF	TGTGCCAGCAGCTTGGTATACACAGATACGCAGTATTTT
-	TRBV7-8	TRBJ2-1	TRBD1	CASSLAGTENEQFF	TGTGCCAGCAGCTTAGCGGGGACAGAGAATGAGCAGTTCTTC
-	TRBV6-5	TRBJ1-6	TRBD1	CASSWTWTGDNSPLHF	TGTGCCAGCAGTTGGACGTGGACAGGCGATAATTCACCCCTCCACTTT
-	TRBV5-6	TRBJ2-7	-	CASSSHPQGVYEQYF	TGTGCCAGCAGCTCCCACCCCCAGGGCGTCTACGAGCAGTACTTC
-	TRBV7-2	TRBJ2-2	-	CASSPILEGGELFF	TGTGCCAGCAGCCCGATATTGGAGGGGGGGGAGCTGTTTTTT
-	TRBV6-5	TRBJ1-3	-	CASSQGHSGNTIYF	TGTGCCAGCAGTCAGGGGCACTCTGGAAACACCATATATTTT
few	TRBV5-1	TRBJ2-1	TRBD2	CASSLERGGRDEQFF	TGCGCCAGCAGCTTGGAACGGGGGGGCCGCGATGAGCAGTTCTTC
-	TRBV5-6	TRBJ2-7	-	CASSSRDEQYF	TGTGCCAGCAGCTCCCGGGACGAGCAGTACTTC
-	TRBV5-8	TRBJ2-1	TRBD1	CASSPGTGHHRKFF	TGTGCCAGCAGCCCCGGGACAGGGCACCATAGGAAGTTCTTC
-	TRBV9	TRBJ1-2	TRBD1	CASSAGTAYGYTF	TGTGCCAGCAGCGCCGGGACAGCCTATGGCTACACCTTC
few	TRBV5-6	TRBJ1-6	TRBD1	CASSQGQGYSPLHF	TGTGCCAGCAGCCAGGGACAGGGGTATTCACCCCTCCACTTT
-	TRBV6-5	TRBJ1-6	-	CASSYMEGNSPLHF	TGTGCCAGCAGTTACATGGAGGGAAATTCACCCCTCCACTTT
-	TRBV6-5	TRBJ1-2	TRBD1	CASSYRDRLNYGYTF	TGTGCCAGCAGTTACAGGGACAGGTTAAACTATGGCTACACCTTC
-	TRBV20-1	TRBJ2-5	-	CSAEYQETQYF	TGCAGTGCGGAGTACCAAGAGACCCAGTACTTC
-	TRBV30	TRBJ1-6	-	CAWSVQGGDSPLHF	TGTGCCTGGAGTGTACAGGGCGGTGATTCACCCCTCCACTTT
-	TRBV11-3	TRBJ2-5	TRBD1	CASSPGTGGSETQYF	TGTGCCAGCAGCCCCGGCACAGGGGGCTCGGAGACCCAGTACTTC
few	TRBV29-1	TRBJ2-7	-	CSVGSGDASYEQYF	TGCAGCGTTGGATCCGGGGATGCATCCTACGAGCAGTACTTC
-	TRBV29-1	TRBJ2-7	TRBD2	CSVELAGSSYEQYF	TGCAGCGTTGAATTAGCGGGGAGCTCCTACGAGCAGTACTTC
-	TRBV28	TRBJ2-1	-	CASSPPDGTYNEQFF	TGTGCCAGCAGTCCTCCGGACGGGACCTACAATGAGCAGTTCTTC
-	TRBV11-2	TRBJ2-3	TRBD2	CASSHGGYGTDTQYF	TGTGCCAGCAGCCACGGGGGGTACGGCACAGATACGCAGTATTTT
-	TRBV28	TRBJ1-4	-	CASSLAGLEKLFF	TGTGCCAGCAGTCTCGCGGGTCTAGAAAAACTGTTTTTT
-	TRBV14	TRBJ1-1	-	CASSQDIVNTEAFF	TGTGCCAGCAGCCAAGATATCGTGAACACTGAAGCTTTCTTT
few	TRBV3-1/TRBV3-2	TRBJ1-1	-	CASSHLRTYEAFF	TGTGCCAGCAGCCACCTAAGGACTTATGAAGCTTTCTTT
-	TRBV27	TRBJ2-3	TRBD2	CASIAGGRQRDTQYF	TGTGCCAGCATCGCGGGCGGGAGGCAGAGAGATACGCAGTATTTT
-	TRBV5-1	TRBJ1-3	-	CASSLAGASGNTIYF	TGCGCCAGCAGCTTGGCAGGGGCCTCTGGAAACACCATATATTTT
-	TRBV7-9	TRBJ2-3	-	CASSLTLAEDTQYF	TGTGCCAGCAGCTTAACATTAGCTGAAGATACGCAGTATTTT
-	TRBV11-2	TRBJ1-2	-	CASSRGPGIGDGYTF	TGTGCCAGCAGCCGTGGGCCAGGGATTGGGGATGGCTACACCTTC
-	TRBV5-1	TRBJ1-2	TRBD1	CASKSGTGELLKNYGYTF	TGCGCCAGCAAGTCCGGGACAGGGGAACTCTTAAAGAACTATGGCTACACCTTC
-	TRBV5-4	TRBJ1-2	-	CASSWRAPTLYGYTF	TGTGCCAGCAGCTGGAGGGCCCCGACGCTCTATGGCTACACCTTC
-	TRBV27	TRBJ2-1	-	CASSFAGGAKFF	-
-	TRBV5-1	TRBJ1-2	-	CASNISPQDRGSYGYTF	TGCGCCAGCAACATTTCCCCCCAGGACCGGGGAAGCTATGGCTACACCTTC
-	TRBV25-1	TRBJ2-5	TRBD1	CASTAGTGGSETQYF	TGTGCCAGCACCGCCGGGACAGGGGGCAGTGAGACCCAGTACTTC
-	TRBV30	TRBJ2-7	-	CAWSVPRTGNYEQYF	TGTGCCTGGAGTGTACCCCGAACAGGGAACTACGAGCAGTACTTC
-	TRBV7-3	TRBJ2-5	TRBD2	CASSLTTSGGQETQYF	TGTGCCAGCAGCTTAACGACTAGCGGAGGCCAAGAGACCCAGTACTTC